A single sample is the source of the 21 T cell receptor beta chains below, sequenced in a study of beta chain features in type 1 diabetes. Study observations and caveats: All four CD4+ subsets from Type 1 diabetes patients carried moderately but significantly shorter TCRB CDR3s.

Their antigens remain unidentified. TCRB transcripts that were expressed got sequenced, as all of the isolated RNA had been reverse transcribed. Repertoires were generated with immunoSEQ multiplex PCR, while TCRdb's copy carries only in-frame clones and drops some. The data hold approximately 250,000 clones, with about 24% observed a single time. The sample consisted of naive CD4+ T cells from blood. The source of these receptors is a young woman with type 1 diabetes.

As DNA, the CDR3 is TGTGCCAGCAGCTTAGCCCAACTATTTGGCATTCAGTACTTC. Protein: CASSLAQLFGIQYF. The chain combines TRBV7-2 with TRBJ2-4; D not certain. The germline CDR1 and CDR2 sequences are SGHTA and FQGNSA. The germline V and J ends were trimmed by 0 bases and 9 bases, with 12 bases remaining between them. The CDR3 is made up of 14 amino acids.

This clone occurred a few times. The V call is TRBV7-9, the J call TRBJ2-7; TRBD1 aligns across 9 bases. Germline trimming cut 2 bases from V and 4 bases from J; bases unmatched to any gene: 6. Germline values: CDR1 SEHNR, CDR2 FQNEAQ (reference sequence). CDR3 length equals 15 residues. The CDR3 DNA is TGTGCCAGCAGCTTACAAGATGACAGGGGGTACGAGCAGTACTTC. Its protein product is CASSLQDDRGYEQYF.

Written as DNA, the CDR3 is TGTGCCAGTAGTATAGAAGCCACGGTGGAGACAGGGTTCACCTACGAGCAGTACTTC. Residues: CASSIEATVETGFTYEQYF. The genes are TRBV19 and TRBJ2-7; TRBD1 agrees at 7 bases. CDR3 length: 19 residues. Looked up from germline, CDR1 is LNHDA and CDR2 is SQIVND (reference sequence). After removal of 0 bases from V and 2 bases from J, the junction contained 16 bases not matched to a gene.

The V gene is TRBV2, the J gene TRBJ1-2; D is possibly TRBD1 (6 bases). Germline loops: CDR1 SNHLY, CDR2 FYNNEI. V was trimmed by 6 bases and J by 6 bases, leaving 11 bases between them. This CDR3 is built from 12 residues. The DNA for the CDR3 is TGTGCCAGCAGGGATAACAGGGATGGCTACACCTTC. This translates into CASRDNRDGYTF.

The rearrangement uses TRBV15 and TRBJ2-5; 10 bases fit TRBD2. The J call may not be correct, given that the DNA end is closer to TRBJ2-7. The CDR3 consists of 15 residues. Per germline, CDR1 LNHNV and CDR2 YYDKDF (reference sequence). CDR3 protein: CATSRGASGSYEQYF. The DNA of the CDR3 is TGTGCCACCAGCAGGGGGGCTAGCGGGAGTTACGAGCAGTACTTC.

This clone was observed a handful of times. CDR3 DNA: TGTGCCAGCAGTGAAGCGTTCGTGGCGGGACTACAATACGAGCAGTACTTC. It is translated as CASSEAFVAGLQYEQYF. V usage is TRBV2 and J usage is TRBJ2-7; 7 nucleotides align to TRBD2. Germline CDR1 SNHLY, CDR2 FYNNEI. V shed 0 bases and J 4 bases; nucleotides not matched to a gene: 12. The CDR3 has 17 amino acids.

The gene calls are TRBV5-1 and TRBJ2-5; 9 positions agree with TRBD2. This CDR3 has 17 amino acids. J gave up 2 bases and V 4 bases, and 12 bases lay outside the gene matches. Germline CDR1 SGHRS, CDR2 YFSETQ. The DNA for the CDR3 is TGCGCCAGCAGCCCCCTGGGTAGCGGGAGTCGGCAAGAGACCCAGTACTTC. The encoded protein is CASSPLGSGSRQETQYF.

This clone came up a few times. This sequence joins TRBV30 and TRBJ2-1, with 7 bases identical to TRBD2. Germline CDR1 GTSNPN, CDR2 SVGIG (reference sequence). The CDR3 consists of 14 residues. The J segment lost 4 bases and the V segment lost 2 bases, leaving 5 bases of the junction unmatched. CDR3 protein: CAWSRASGYNEQFF. For the CDR3, the DNA is TGTGCCTGGAGTCGGGCTAGCGGATACAATGAGCAGTTCTTC.

The rearrangement uses TRBV7-9 and TRBJ1-5, with 7 bases identical to TRBD1. The CDR3 sequence is 14 residues long. Germline CDR1 SEHNR, CDR2 FQNEAQ (reference sequence). V was pared by 5 bases and J by 5 bases, with 6 bases of the junction left unmatched. CDR3 loop: CASSLGTDYQPQHF. Here the CDR3 DNA reads TGTGCCAGCAGCCTCGGGACAGATTATCAGCCCCAGCATTTT.

This chain uses TRBV10-3 with TRBJ2-7; the match to TRBD2 covers 10 bases. With V trimmed by 0 bases and J by 5 bases, 4 bases remained unmatched. In germline, CDR1 is ENHRY, CDR2 SYGVKD. CDR3 length: 15 amino acids. CDR3 residues: CAISESVAGGHEQYF. CDR3 DNA sequence: TGTGCCATCAGTGAGTCCGTAGCGGGAGGCCACGAGCAGTACTTC.

V gene TRBV18 combines with J gene TRBJ2-1; maybe TRBD2 (6 bases). Trimming shortened V by 5 bases and J by 7 bases, and 15 bases separated the two germline ends. Germline V gene sequence: CDR1 KGHSH, CDR2 LQKENI. The CDR3 consists of 14 residues. The CDR3 bases are TGTGCCAGCTCATCCCGGGGGATGGCGAATGAGCAGTTCTTC. It encodes CASSSRGMANEQFF.

V usage is TRBV7-3 and J usage is TRBJ2-1; TRBD1 aligns across 9 bases. V dropped 5 bases and J dropped 9; count of bases not matched to a gene: 5. The CDR3 is made up of 13 amino acids. Per the germline V gene, CDR1 is SGHTA and CDR2 is FQGTGA. This CDR3 is CASSPQGAGEQFF. The CDR3 DNA is TGTGCCAGCAGCCCACAGGGGGCAGGTGAGCAGTTCTTC.

This clone was counted only a few times. The chain couples TRBV5-1 to TRBJ2-7; TRBD2 aligns across 7 bases. Germline lookup yields CDR1 SGHRS and CDR2 YFSETQ. The CDR3 is 15 residues long. V lost 0 bases and J lost 5; bases outside the gene matches: 8. CDR3 bases: TGCGCCAGCAGCTTGGGGCTAGCGGAGATCGACGAGCAGTACTTC. Its protein product is CASSLGLAEIDEQYF.

This clone was seen more than once but under ten times. The V call is TRBV7-2, the J call TRBJ1-5; 11 bases agree with TRBD1. J gave up 4 bases and V 5 bases, and 4 bases lay outside the gene matches. The CDR3 extends over 15 amino acids. Germline loops: CDR1 SGHTA, CDR2 FQGNSA. The CDR3, as DNA: TGTGCCAGCAGCCCCCGGGACAGGGGGAATCAGCCCCAGCATTTT. Protein product: CASSPRDRGNQPQHF.

This clone was picked up a small number of times. The chain combines TRBV7-8 with TRBJ2-1; D remains unclear. Trimming stripped 2 bases from V and 4 bases from J, with 6 bases between. CDR3 length: 13 residues. Germline CDR1 and CDR2: SGHVS and FQNEAQ. The CDR3 DNA sequence: TGTGCCAGCAGCTTACGGTCTTACAATGAGCAGTTCTTC. It is translated as CASSLRSYNEQFF.

The gene calls are TRBV4-2 and TRBJ2-1; 7 nucleotides align to TRBD2. Losses at the gene ends were 2 bases for V and 6 bases for J; bases not matched to a gene: 13. CDR1 and CDR2 (germline): LGHNA, YNFKEQ. The CDR3 spans 17 residues. This CDR3 is CASSQRRTSDQSNEQFF. CDR3 nucleotides: TGTGCCAGCAGCCAACGACGTACTAGCGACCAATCCAATGAGCAGTTCTTC.

There are a few counts of this clone. The chain couples TRBV9 to TRBJ1-1; TRBD1 might be the D (5 bases). The CDR3 runs 14 residues. Germline V gives CDR1 SGDLS, CDR2 YYNGEE. V was cut by 4 bases and J by 5 bases, with 15 bases left in between. As DNA, the CDR3 is TGTGCCAGCAGCCCCCGCACGGCAGGGACTGAAGCTTTCTTT. This codes for CASSPRTAGTEAFF.

The chain joins TRBV7-9 to TRBJ1-5, with D unclear. The V end was cut by 5 bases, the J end by 4 bases, with 9 bases between. This CDR3 spans 13 amino acids. Germline CDR1 is SEHNR and CDR2 is FQNEAQ (reference sequence). CDR3 residues: CASSRQENQPQHF. In DNA, the CDR3 is TGTGCCAGCAGCCGCCAGGAAAATCAGCCCCAGCATTTT.

This clone was observed a few times. The chain is built from TRBV4-2 and TRBJ2-7, with 10 bases identical to TRBD1. The CDR3 runs to 15 residues. From germline, CDR1 is LGHNA and CDR2 YNFKEQ. V lost 5 bases to trimming and J lost 4 bases; unmatched junction nucleotides: 8. CDR3 loop: CASSTTGQGLYEQYF. The CDR3 nucleotides are TGTGCCAGCAGCACGACGGGACAGGGGTTATACGAGCAGTACTTC.

This clone was recorded once. The CDR3, as DNA: TGTGCCAGTAGCAGGACAGGGGATACCGGGGAGCTGTTTTTT. This sequence encodes CASSRTGDTGELFF. This sequence joins TRBV19 and TRBJ2-2, with 9 bases lining up with TRBD1. This CDR3 has 14 amino acids. With V trimmed by 6 bases and J by 5 bases, 4 bases remained unmatched. Germline V gene lookup returns CDR1 LNHDA and CDR2 SQIVND (reference sequence).

To note about this clone: The same CDR3 also results from other DNA sequences found in this sample. This chain links TRBV30 with TRBJ1-2; TRBD1 agrees at 7 bases. Germline V gene data show CDR1 as GTSNPN and CDR2 as SVGIG (reference sequence). V shed 3 bases, J shed 5 bases, and the junction held 3 bases outside the gene matches. CDR3 size: 12 residues. CDR3 bases: TGTGCCTGGAGATTGACAGGGTATGGCTACACCTTC. This codes for CAWRLTGYGYTF. The complete variable domain, with remaining parts taken from reference TRBV30 and TRBJ1-2, reads SQTIHQWPATLVQPVGSPLSLECTVEGTSNPNLYWYRQAAGRGLQLLFYSVGIGQISSEVPQNLSASRPQDRQFILSSKKLLLSDSGFYLCAWRLTGYGYTFGSGTRLTVV.